These T cell receptor beta chains were read from a single sample in a study of identical twins. One entry per CDR3 protein, called by TCRdb with MiXCR from the 5' RACE reads. Among some 1,600,000 distinct CDR3 sequences listed, roughly 35% were seen once. Sequencing input: cord blood. These receptors were collected from a newborn girl in good health. Each CDR3 is given with its conserved first and last residue.

v_call cdr3_aa
TRBV7-2 CASSLMSRRSNQPQHF
TRBV19 CASSNSGSPETQYF
TRBV6-6 CASSYSSAGDTQYF
TRBV12-3/TRBV12-4 CASSLRRGAGGELFF
TRBV20-1 CSARDEDRVRQPQHF
TRBV24-1 CATSPRHRYEQYF
TRBV2 CASSELAGAGELFF
TRBV10-3 CAISAKTYRGGTDTQYF
TRBV6-5 CASSLAAFSYNEQFF
TRBV24-1 CATSDPRGGANIQYF
TRBV9 CASSVSPLAAKETQYF
TRBV28 CASSLIASQETQYF
TRBV5-1 CASSPPRLRSNEQFF
TRBV28 CASSLEVRGNTEAFF
TRBV2 CASKSSRNPYNEQFF
TRBV27 CASSLGRLYNEQFF
TRBV27 CASRPGQGILYEQYF
TRBV2 CASWRVGEKLFF
TRBV25-1 CASSELFHGGHSYNEQFF
TRBV5-1 CASSGRTGMNTEAFF
TRBV5-8 CASSLTGKNYNEQFF
TRBV5-4 CASNQDATSYGYTF
TRBV5-6 CASSLDLVVETQYF
TRBV6-5 CASSYGARKSYEQYF
TRBV7-9 CASSLGEARNIQYF
TRBV7-6 CASSAQPGLAGARDQYF
TRBV20-1 CSARATGPDTEAFF
TRBV7-9 CASSSTSAYNEQYF
TRBV12-3/TRBV12-4 CASSLGRSQYF
TRBV20-1 CGARDLTGYEQYF
TRBV9 CASSVVGQGANEQFF
TRBV2 CASSDRAGDGELFF
TRBV12-3/TRBV12-4 CASSRTSGVYEQYF
TRBV3-1 CASSIRLADWADTQYF
TRBV12-3/TRBV12-4 CASSLGGASEQFF
TRBV2 CASSEQGGGSYNEQYF
TRBV11-2 CASSLVRGHETQYF
TRBV9 CASSVVPGDSGNTIYF
TRBV3-1 CASSPGTNYGYIF
TRBV9 CASSVDRRPYGYTF
TRBV7-9 CASNIVGGSYNSPLHF
TRBV14 CASSRETGQNIQYF
TRBV20-1 CSARRTRGRVGTTDTQYF
TRBV5-1 CASSFAAMADTQYF
TRBV20-1 CSASPGTAYEQYF
TRBV5-1 CASSFIRGSYNEQFF
TRBV20-1 CSARDAGTGQETQYF
TRBV6-1 CASSEGDRPGYGYTF
TRBV28 CASSLFGTSNTEAFF